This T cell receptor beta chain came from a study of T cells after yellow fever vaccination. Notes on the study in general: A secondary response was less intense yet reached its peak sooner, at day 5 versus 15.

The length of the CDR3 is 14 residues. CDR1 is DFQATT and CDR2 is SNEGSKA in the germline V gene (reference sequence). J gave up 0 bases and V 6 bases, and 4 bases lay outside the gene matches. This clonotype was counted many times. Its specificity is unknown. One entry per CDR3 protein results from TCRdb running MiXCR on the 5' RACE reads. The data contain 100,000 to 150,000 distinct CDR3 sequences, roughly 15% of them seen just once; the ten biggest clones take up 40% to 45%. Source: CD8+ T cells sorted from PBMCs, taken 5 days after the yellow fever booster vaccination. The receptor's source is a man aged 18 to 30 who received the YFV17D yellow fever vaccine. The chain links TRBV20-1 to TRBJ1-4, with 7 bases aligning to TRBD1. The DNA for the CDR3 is TGCAGTGCCGGGACAGCGGCAACTAATGAAAAACTGTTTTTT. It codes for CSAGTAATNEKLFF.